This record concerns one T cell receptor (beta chain) sequence. The antigen is undetermined. The source of the sample is a study of T-cell memory formation after mild COVID-19. Study-wide results and caveats: The appearance of some responding clones in pre-infection memory suggested that cross-reactive memory joined.

CDR1 and CDR2 from the germline V gene are ENHRY and SYGVKD. V lost 0 bases, J lost 5 bases, and 14 bases lay in between. The CDR3 is 16 residues long. Each CDR3 protein is one row after TCRdb ran MiXCR on the 5' RACE reads. The sample yields around 530,000 distinct CDR3 sequences, roughly 20% seen once. The sequenced sample was PBMCs or a T cell subset sorted from them (not recorded which). This TCR was recovered from an adult woman who had mild COVID-19 (a few samples of this study predate the infection). Cell type and time point are not known. The chain joins TRBV10-3 to TRBJ2-1; D is unclear. CDR3 DNA sequence: TGTGCCATCAGTGAGTCCGAAGCCCTTCTCAACAATGAGCAGTTCTTC. It is translated as CAISESEALLNNEQFF.